The 2 T cell receptor beta chains below come from one sample, sequenced in a study of T cell responses to AZD1222 COVID-19 vaccine. Clones were read by immunoSEQ multiplex PCR, and TCRdb kept only the in-frame ones, dropping some. The sample has 150,000 to 200,000 clones, 85% to 95% seen once. Sequenced material: peripheral blood, taken on day 0 of AZD1222 vaccination. Every receptor here comes from an adult in good health.

The CDR3 DNA follows: TGTGCCAGCAGGCGCGGGGTAGCCGCTGAAGCTTTCTTT. Its protein product is CASRRGVAAEAFF. This chain uses TRBV28 with TRBJ1-1, with D unresolved. The germline CDR1 and CDR2 sequences are MDHEN and SYDVKM. The CDR3 is made up of 13 amino acids. Trimming cost V 6 bases and J 6 bases, with 14 bases left between them.

J is TRBJ2-5 and V is TRBV4-1, with 7 bases fitting TRBD2. CDR3 length: 18 residues. Unmatched junction bases numbered 17, after V lost 4 bases and J lost 3 bases. Germline-derived CDR1 and CDR2 are MGHRA and YSYEKL. CDR3: CASSLGRAGALPEETQYF. The CDR3 DNA reads TGCGCCAGCAGCCTTGGGAGGGCGGGTGCTCTACCCGAAGAGACCCAGTACTTC.